The rows below give T cell receptor beta chains drawn from one sample of a study of OX40 agonist ivuxolimab in advanced cancers. Sequenced by immunoSEQ multiplex PCR; TCRdb stores in-frame clones only, minus some. The sample includes 25,000 to 40,000 clones, 65% to 85% of them seen just once. The source was CD4+ or CD8+ T cells sorted from blood, collected in a trial of the OX40 agonist ivuxolimab. The receptor set was obtained from an adult with an advanced solid tumor such as melanoma, head and neck, liver or kidney cancer. The CDR3 runs from the conserved cysteine through the conserved F or W. The D gene is left open where the match is weak. Not every row has a clone size; where given, it reads once, few, many or a size class.

clone size: NA
J gene: TRBJ1-5
V gene: TRBV19
D gene: TRBD1
CDR3 protein: CASSSLDRGNQPQHF
CDR3 DNA: TGTGCCAGTAGTTCCCTTGACAGGGGCAATCAGCCCCAGCATTTT

clone size: NA
J gene: TRBJ2-2
V gene: TRBV27
D gene: NA
CDR3 protein: CASSRATGELFF
CDR3 DNA: TGTGCCAGCAGCCGTGCGACCGGGGAGCTGTTTTTT

clone size: NA
J gene: TRBJ2-7
V gene: TRBV13
D gene: TRBD2
CDR3 protein: CASSAGLASYEQYF
CDR3 DNA: TGTGCCAGCAGCGCGGGACTAGCCTCCTACGAGCAGTACTTC

clone size: NA
J gene: TRBJ2-1
V gene: TRBV5-6
D gene: NA
CDR3 protein: CASSFSLEGEQFF
CDR3 DNA: TGTGCCAGCAGCTTTTCCTTGGAGGGTGAGCAGTTCTTC

clone size: NA
J gene: TRBJ1-2
V gene: TRBV7-9
D gene: NA
CDR3 protein: CASSFDNARYGYTF
CDR3 DNA: TGTGCCAGCAGCTTTGACAACGCAAGGTATGGCTACACCTTC

clone size: NA
J gene: TRBJ2-5
V gene: TRBV11-2
D gene: TRBD2
CDR3 protein: CASSQERGGQETQYF
CDR3 DNA: TGCGCCAGCAGCCAAGAGCGGGGGGGCCAAGAGACCCAGTACTTC

clone size: NA
J gene: TRBJ2-1
V gene: TRBV4-1
D gene: TRBD2
CDR3 protein: CASSPPAGGYNEQFF
CDR3 DNA: TGCGCCAGCAGCCCTCCGGCGGGGGGGTACAATGAGCAGTTCTTC

clone size: NA
J gene: TRBJ2-7
V gene: TRBV6-1
D gene: TRBD1
CDR3 protein: CASRTGVTNEQYF
CDR3 DNA: TGTGCCAGTAGGACAGGGGTGACCAACGAGCAGTACTTC

clone size: NA
J gene: TRBJ2-3
V gene: TRBV4-2
D gene: NA
CDR3 protein: CASSQDTSGFTQYF
CDR3 DNA: TGTGCCAGCAGCCAAGATACGAGCGGGTTTACGCAGTATTTT

clone size: NA
J gene: TRBJ2-2
V gene: TRBV27
D gene: TRBD2
CDR3 protein: CASSKGGYLPGELFF
CDR3 DNA: TGTGCCAGCAGTAAGGGAGGGTACCTTCCCGGGGAGCTGTTTTTT

clone size: NA
J gene: TRBJ1-3
V gene: TRBV5-1
D gene: NA
CDR3 protein: CASSLDPALGNTIYF
CDR3 DNA: TGCGCCAGCAGCTTGGACCCGGCACTCGGAAACACCATATATTTT

clone size: NA
J gene: TRBJ2-7
V gene: TRBV28
D gene: TRBD1
CDR3 protein: CASSANRGFRYEQYF
CDR3 DNA: TGTGCCAGCAGCGCAAACAGGGGGTTTCGGTACGAGCAGTACTTC

clone size: NA
J gene: TRBJ1-5
V gene: TRBV5-4
D gene: NA
CDR3 protein: CASSSSGAQPQHF
CDR3 DNA: TGTGCCAGCAGCTCCTCAGGGGCTCAGCCCCAGCATTTT

clone size: NA
J gene: TRBJ2-2
V gene: TRBV29-1
D gene: NA
CDR3 protein: CSVESLNTGELFF
CDR3 DNA: TGCAGCGTTGAAAGTCTTAACACCGGGGAGCTGTTTTTT

clone size: NA
J gene: TRBJ2-7
V gene: TRBV27
D gene: TRBD1
CDR3 protein: CASSYRDRGHEQYF
CDR3 DNA: TGTGCCAGCAGTTACCGAGACAGGGGGCACGAGCAGTACTTC

clone size: NA
J gene: TRBJ2-7
V gene: TRBV7-3
D gene: TRBD2
CDR3 protein: CASSYRGGRHEQYF
CDR3 DNA: TGTGCCAGCAGCTACCGGGGGGGTAGGCACGAGCAGTACTTC

clone size: NA
J gene: TRBJ2-5
V gene: TRBV30
D gene: NA
CDR3 protein: CAWNSGRTIQETQYF
CDR3 DNA: TGTGCCTGGAATAGCGGCAGGACTATCCAAGAGACCCAGTACTTC

clone size: NA
J gene: TRBJ2-3
V gene: TRBV27
D gene: NA
CDR3 protein: CASGVRERTDTQYF
CDR3 DNA: TGTGCCAGCGGGGTAAGGGAGAGAACAGATACGCAGTATTTT

clone size: NA
J gene: TRBJ1-1
V gene: TRBV6-5
D gene: NA
CDR3 protein: CASSYSGAGGTEAFF
CDR3 DNA: TGTGCCAGCAGTTACTCAGGGGCGGGCGGCACTGAAGCTTTCTTT

clone size: NA
J gene: TRBJ1-3
V gene: TRBV15
D gene: NA
CDR3 protein: CATSRDRGVGNTIYF
CDR3 DNA: TGTGCCACCAGCAGAGATCGCGGGGTGGGAAACACCATATATTTT

clone size: once
J gene: TRBJ1-1
V gene: TRBV2
D gene: NA
CDR3 protein: CASSQKGLYTEAFF
CDR3 DNA: TGTGCCAGCAGCCAAAAGGGGTTATACACTGAAGCTTTCTTT

clone size: NA
J gene: TRBJ2-7
V gene: TRBV6-5
D gene: TRBD2
CDR3 protein: CASSYTAGVYEQYF
CDR3 DNA: TGTGCCAGCAGTTACACCGCGGGGGTCTACGAGCAGTACTTC

clone size: NA
J gene: TRBJ2-5
V gene: TRBV9
D gene: TRBD2
CDR3 protein: CASSDGGGAEETQYF
CDR3 DNA: TGTGCCAGCAGCGATGGCGGGGGGGCGGAAGAGACCCAGTACTTC

clone size: once
J gene: TRBJ1-2
V gene: TRBV29-1
D gene: TRBD1
CDR3 protein: CSVVGQVNYGYTF
CDR3 DNA: TGCAGCGTTGTGGGACAGGTTAACTATGGCTACACCTTC

clone size: NA
J gene: TRBJ1-2
V gene: TRBV9
D gene: NA
CDR3 protein: CASSVASPNYGYTF
CDR3 DNA: TGTGCCAGCAGCGTAGCCTCGCCTAACTATGGCTACACCTTC

clone size: few
J gene: TRBJ2-1
V gene: TRBV27
D gene: NA
CDR3 protein: CASSLGAVPYNEQFF
CDR3 DNA: TGTGCCAGCTCGCTCGGAGCCGTACCCTACAATGAGCAGTTCTTC

clone size: NA
J gene: TRBJ2-1
V gene: TRBV6-4
D gene: NA
CDR3 protein: CASSDSKVTIDEQFF
CDR3 DNA: TGTGCCAGCAGTGACTCGAAGGTAACTATAGATGAGCAGTTCTTC

clone size: NA
J gene: TRBJ2-1
V gene: TRBV4-2
D gene: TRBD2
CDR3 protein: CASSQDSGLEFF
CDR3 DNA: TGTGCCAGCAGCCAAGATTCCGGACTAGAGTTCTTC

clone size: NA
J gene: TRBJ2-7
V gene: TRBV10-1
D gene: NA
CDR3 protein: CASSESAGVGYEQYF
CDR3 DNA: TGCGCCAGCAGTGAGTCAGCAGGAGTAGGGTACGAGCAGTACTTC

clone size: NA
J gene: TRBJ2-5
V gene: TRBV16
D gene: NA
CDR3 protein: CASSQSWQGRETQYF
CDR3 DNA: TGTGCCAGCAGCCAATCATGGCAGGGTCGCGAGACCCAGTACTTC

clone size: few
J gene: TRBJ2-1
V gene: TRBV18
D gene: TRBD2
CDR3 protein: CASSPPGLADNEQFF
CDR3 DNA: TGTGCCAGCTCCCCCCCGGGACTAGCGGACAATGAGCAGTTCTTC

clone size: NA
J gene: TRBJ2-3
V gene: TRBV30
D gene: NA
CDR3 protein: CAWSAPGPTQYF
CDR3 DNA: TGTGCCTGGAGTGCCCCAGGGCCTACGCAGTATTTT

clone size: NA
J gene: TRBJ1-2
V gene: TRBV5-4
D gene: NA
CDR3 protein: CASSLAGADYGYTF
CDR3 DNA: TGTGCCAGCAGCTTGGCCGGGGCGGACTATGGCTACACCTTC

clone size: NA
J gene: TRBJ2-1
V gene: TRBV7-3
D gene: NA
CDR3 protein: CASSPGTISNEQFF
CDR3 DNA: TGTGCCAGCAGCCCCGGGACAATCTCTAATGAGCAGTTCTTC

clone size: once
J gene: TRBJ2-1
V gene: TRBV27
D gene: NA
CDR3 protein: CASNVLKRPSSYNEQFF
CDR3 DNA: TGTGCCAGCAATGTTCTGAAGCGACCGAGCTCCTACAATGAGCAGTTCTTC

clone size: NA
J gene: TRBJ2-7
V gene: TRBV5-1
D gene: TRBD1
CDR3 protein: CASSLGGQGAVEQYF
CDR3 DNA: TGCGCCAGCAGCTTGGGGGGACAGGGGGCGGTCGAGCAGTACTTC

clone size: once
J gene: TRBJ2-1
V gene: TRBV5-1
D gene: NA
CDR3 protein: CASRKPGSYNEQFF
CDR3 DNA: TGCGCCAGCAGAAAACCGGGCTCCTACAATGAGCAGTTCTTC